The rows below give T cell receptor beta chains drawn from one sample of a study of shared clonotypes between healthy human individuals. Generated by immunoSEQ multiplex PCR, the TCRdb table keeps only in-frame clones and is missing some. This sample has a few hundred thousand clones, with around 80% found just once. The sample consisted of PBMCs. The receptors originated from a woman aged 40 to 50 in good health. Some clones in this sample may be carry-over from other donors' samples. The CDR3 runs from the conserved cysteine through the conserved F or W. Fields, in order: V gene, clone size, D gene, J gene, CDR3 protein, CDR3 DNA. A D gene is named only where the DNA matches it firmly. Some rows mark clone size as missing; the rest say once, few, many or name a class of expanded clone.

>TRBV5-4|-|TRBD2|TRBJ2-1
CASSLPGTSGNGPYNEQFF
TGTGCCAGCAGCCTTCCCGGGACTAGCGGGAATGGGCCCTACAATGAGCAGTTCTTC
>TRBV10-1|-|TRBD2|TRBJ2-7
CASSRTRTSGPPLYYEQYF
TGCGCCAGCAGCCGCACTAGGACTAGCGGACCTCCTCTTTACTACGAGCAGTACTTC
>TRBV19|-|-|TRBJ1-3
CASSSHGPLSGNTIYF
TGTGCCAGTAGCTCACATGGACCCCTCTCTGGAAACACCATATATTTT
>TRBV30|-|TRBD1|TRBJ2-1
CAWSQGQVSYNEQFF
TGTGCCTGGAGTCAAGGACAGGTGAGCTACAATGAGCAGTTCTTC
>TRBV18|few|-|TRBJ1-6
CASSPLDRGSPLHF
TGTGCCAGCTCACCGTTGGATCGGGGTTCACCCCTCCACTTT
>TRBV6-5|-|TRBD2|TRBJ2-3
CASSTGLAPSNTQYF
TGTGCCAGCAGCACAGGACTAGCGCCGTCCAATACGCAGTATTTT
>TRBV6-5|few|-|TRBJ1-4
CASSYSSRGAYEKLFF
TGTGCCAGCAGTTACTCGTCGAGGGGCGCCTATGAAAAACTGTTTTTT
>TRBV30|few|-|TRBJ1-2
CAWTTGPGYGYTF
TGTGCCTGGACCACAGGGCCGGGGTATGGCTACACCTTC
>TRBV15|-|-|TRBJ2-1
CATSRNSPAAYNEQFF
TGTGCCACCAGCAGAAATAGCCCCGCCGCCTACAATGAGCAGTTCTTC
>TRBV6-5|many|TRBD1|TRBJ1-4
CASATGRDEKLFF
TGTGCCAGCGCGACAGGGAGGGATGAAAAACTGTTTTTT
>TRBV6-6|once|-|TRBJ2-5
CASSYGVRETQYF
TGTGCCAGCAGTTACGGGGTGAGGGAGACCCAGTACTTC
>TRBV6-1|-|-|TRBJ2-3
CASSGPGGADTQYF
TGTGCCAGCAGTGGACCGGGCGGGGCAGATACGCAGTATTTT
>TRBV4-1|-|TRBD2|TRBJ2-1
CASSPRVAGGGDEQFF
TGCGCCAGCAGCCCCCGAGTAGCGGGAGGTGGCGATGAGCAGTTCTTC
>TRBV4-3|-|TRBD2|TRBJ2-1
CASSQDGSGVSGSWHEQFF
TGCGCCAGCAGCCAAGACGGGTCGGGGGTGAGCGGGAGTTGGCATGAGCAGTTCTTC
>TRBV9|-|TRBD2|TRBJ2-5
CASSENSGSIQETQYF
TGTGCCAGCAGCGAAAATAGCGGGAGCATCCAAGAGACCCAGTACTTC
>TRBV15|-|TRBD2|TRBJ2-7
CATSRDVSLAGSGEQYF
TGTGCCACCAGCAGAGATGTTAGCCTAGCGGGCTCCGGCGAGCAGTACTTC
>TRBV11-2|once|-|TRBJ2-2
CASSPLGGGPGELFF
TGTGCCAGCAGCCCATTAGGGGGAGGCCCCGGGGAGCTGTTTTTT
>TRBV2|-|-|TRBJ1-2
CASSEERVGGYTF
TGTGCCAGCAGTGAAGAAAGGGTTGGAGGCTACACCTTC
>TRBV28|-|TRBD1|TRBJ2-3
CASSGGTGTDTQYF
TGTGCCAGCAGTGGGGGGACAGGGACAGATACGCAGTATTTT
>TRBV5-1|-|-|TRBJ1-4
CASSSRGWSNEKLFF
TGCGCCAGCAGCTCCCGGGGGTGGTCTAATGAAAAACTGTTTTTT
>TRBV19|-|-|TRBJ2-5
CASSPRVTVSSLEETQYF
TGTGCCAGTAGTCCACGCGTTACAGTTTCTAGTTTGGAAGAGACCCAGTACTTC
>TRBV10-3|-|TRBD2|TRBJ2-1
CATSGTKYNEQFF
TGTGCCACCTCCGGGACTAAGTACAATGAGCAGTTCTTC
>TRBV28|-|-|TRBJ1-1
CASLATSAGTEAFF
TGTGCCAGCCTTGCCACGAGTGCGGGGACTGAAGCTTTCTTT
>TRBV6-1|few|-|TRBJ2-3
CASSDPSGTDTQYF
TGTGCCAGCAGTGACCCTAGCGGCACAGATACGCAGTATTTT
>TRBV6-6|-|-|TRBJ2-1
CASSYGKRDNEQFF
TGTGCCAGCAGTTACGGGAAAAGGGACAATGAGCAGTTCTTC
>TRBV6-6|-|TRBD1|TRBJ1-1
CASSYSRGRPAFF
TGTGCCAGCAGTTACTCCAGGGGGCGACCAGCTTTCTTT
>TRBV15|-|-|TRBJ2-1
CATSRDSSPEYNEQFF
TGTGCCACCAGCAGAGATTCTAGCCCGGAATACAATGAGCAGTTCTTC
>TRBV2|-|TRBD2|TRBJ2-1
CASSEGTSPSNEQFF
TGTGCCAGCAGTGAAGGGACTAGCCCTTCGAATGAGCAGTTCTTC
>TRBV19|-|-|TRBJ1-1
CASSMSKFTEAFF
TGTGCCAGTAGTATGTCCAAATTCACTGAAGCTTTCTTT